The 32 T cell receptor beta chains listed next were all sequenced from one sample in a study of T cell repertoires in aging, cancer and after chemotherapy. The template was genomic DNA from peripheral blood, not RNA. Multiplex touch-down PCR with TRB-A/B primers amplified rearranged V-D-J TRB sequences. TCRdb reprocessed the multiplex PCR reads with MiXCR, giving one entry per CDR3 protein. The sample lists 6,100 or so distinct CDR3 sequences, roughly a quarter occurring once. Sequenced input: blood. These receptors were obtained from a human donor with a blood cancer.

By sample share, this clonotype is medium-sized (0.01 to 0.1%). The genes are TRBV12-3 or TRBV12-4 and TRBJ2-3, with 14 positions matching TRBD2. This CDR3 has 18 residues. The trim removed 7 bases at V and 4 bases at J, leaving 13 bases unmatched. The CDR3: CASNRPATSGRAPDTQYF. CDR3 DNA: TGTGCCAGCAACAGACCTGCGACTAGCGGGAGGGCCCCAGATACGCAGTATTTT.

There are a few counts of this clonotype. The chain couples TRBV5-4 to TRBJ2-5, with 10 bases lining up with TRBD2. In germline, CDR1 is SGHNT, CDR2 YYREEE (reference sequence). Trimming cost V 7 bases and J 4 bases; bases outside gene matches: 10. The CDR3 covers 15 residues. DNA of the CDR3: TGTGCCAGCTCTCCAGCGGGGGGGGTAGGAGAGACCCAGTACTTC. Its protein product is CASSPAGGVGETQYF.

This clonotype was detected a few times. The chain couples TRBV6-6 to TRBJ1-6, with a weak D call TRBD1 (6 bases). V was cut by 10 bases and J by 9 bases, with 19 bases left in between. From germline, CDR1 is MNHNY and CDR2 SVGAGI (reference sequence). The CDR3 loop spans 14 amino acids. The CDR3 coding sequence is TGTGCCACCGGGGGCAGGGAGGGAGGTTCACCCCTCCACTTT. Its translation: CATGGREGGSPLHF.

This chain joins TRBV12-3 or TRBV12-4 and TRBJ2-2, with 10 positions matching TRBD1. The V and J ends lost 8 bases and 6 bases, in that order; junction bases with no gene match: 3. The CDR3 consists of 13 residues. The CDR3 here is CASSGQGAGELFF. CDR3 nucleotide sequence: TGTGCCAGCTCCGGACAGGGGGCCGGGGAGCTGTTTTTT.

The count of this clonotype is one. This clone may be a read error of a much larger clone one base away. The genes are TRBV12-3 or TRBV12-4 and TRBJ2-7; D is possibly TRBD2 (5 bases). Trimming cost V 6 bases and J 7 bases, with 22 bases left between them. The CDR3 runs to 15 residues. The CDR3 sequence: CASSPVGRRRTEQYF. DNA for the CDR3: TGTGCCAGCAGCCCCGTCGGGCGGAGGAGGACTGAGCAGTACTTC.

Within the sample, this clonotype is medium-sized. The V gene is TRBV6-2 or TRBV6-3, the J gene TRBJ1-2; D is uncertain. There are 13 residues in the CDR3. Germline assignment: CDR1 MNHEY and CDR2 SVGEGT. Deletions cut 2 bases from V and 5 bases from J, with 9 bases between. The CDR3 nucleotides are TGTGCCAGCAGTTACAGCGGGGTGTATGGCTACACCTTC. This translates into CASSYSGVYGYTF.

This clonotype was counted only a few times. J is TRBJ2-5 and V is TRBV5-1; D uncertain. CDR1 is SGHRS, CDR2 YFSETQ, per germline. Trimming cost V 5 bases and J 5 bases, with 13 bases left between them. The CDR3 has 13 residues. CDR3 sequence: CASRWEDSETQYF. The DNA of the CDR3 is TGCGCCAGCAGGTGGGAAGACTCGGAGACCCAGTACTTC.

By its share, this clonotype is medium-sized. The chain recombines TRBV6-1 with TRBJ2-2; 9 nucleotides align to TRBD2. CDR1 is MNHNS and CDR2 is SASEGT in the germline V gene. There are 19 residues in the CDR3. The V segment lost 2 bases and the J segment 0 bases; nucleotides outside the gene matches: 10. DNA for the CDR3: TGTGCCAGCAGTGAACTCGGTTGGCTAGCGGGAACGAACACCGGGGAGCTGTTTTTT. Amino acid sequence: CASSELGWLAGTNTGELFF.

Judged by abundance, this clonotype is medium-sized. The V gene is TRBV27, the J gene TRBJ2-5; the D gene is possibly TRBD1 (5 bases). In germline, CDR1 is MNHEY, CDR2 SMNVEV (reference sequence). This CDR3 spans 16 amino acids. Between the trimmed V and J ends, which lost 0 bases and 1 base, there was a span of 12 bases. CDR3 region: CASSLSAQGGQETQYF. The CDR3, as DNA: TGTGCCAGCAGTTTATCAGCCCAGGGCGGCCAAGAGACCCAGTACTTC.

This chain connects TRBV19 to TRBJ2-1; 10 bases map to TRBD2. Germline V lookup: CDR1 LNHDA, CDR2 SQIVND (reference sequence). The CDR3 is 17 residues long. Trimming cost V 3 bases and J 7 bases; bases outside gene matches: 12. CDR3 region: CASSIRSERGGLNEQFF. CDR3 coding DNA: TGTGCCAGTAGTATCCGATCGGAGCGGGGGGGCCTGAATGAGCAGTTCTTC. The whole variable domain, filled in from reference TRBV19 and TRBJ2-1, reads DGGITQSPKYLFRKEGQNVTLSCEQNLNHDAMYWYRQDPGQGLRLIYYSQIVNDFQKGDIAEGYSVSREKKESFPLTVTSAQKNPTAFYLCASSIRSERGGLNEQFFGPGTRLTVL.

This clonotype was detected a few times. The chain combines TRBV12-3 or TRBV12-4 with TRBJ1-1; tentative D call: TRBD1 (5 bases). The V gene lost 5 bases and the J gene lost 2 bases, with 9 bases spanning the gap. This CDR3 contains 13 residues. CDR3 protein: CASSPQGNTEAFF. The CDR3 region has the DNA TGTGCCAGCAGTCCGCAGGGAAACACTGAAGCTTTCTTT.

The chain employs TRBV24-1 and TRBJ2-5; 10 bases agree with TRBD2. The ends lost 2 bases at V and 4 bases at J; junction bases unmatched: 6. Germline CDR1 reads KGHDR; CDR2 reads SFDVKD. The CDR3 has 16 residues. CDR3 region: CATSDSGTSDLETQYF. Written as DNA, the CDR3 is TGTGCCACCAGTGATTCCGGGACTAGCGATTTAGAGACCCAGTACTTC.

Sample share makes this clonotype medium-sized (0.01 to 0.1%). The V and J genes are TRBV18 and TRBJ2-1; 7 nucleotides align to TRBD2. From germline, CDR1 is KGHSH and CDR2 LQKENI. This CDR3 comprises 13 residues. V lost 3 bases, J lost 7 bases, and 3 bases stayed unmatched. CDR3 nucleotides: TGTGCCAGCTCACCTGGGGGGGGGAATGAGCAGTTCTTC. It encodes CASSPGGGNEQFF.

V usage is TRBV11-3 and J usage is TRBJ2-3, with 9 nucleotides matching TRBD1. The V gene's germline CDR1 is SGHNT and CDR2 YENEEA. This CDR3 has 16 residues. V shed 4 bases and J 3 bases; nucleotides not matched to a gene: 8. CDR3 residues: CASSWTGVGATDTQYF. The CDR3 DNA follows: TGTGCCAGCAGCTGGACAGGGGTTGGGGCGACAGATACGCAGTATTTT. Full variable domain (remainder filled in from reference TRBV11-3 and TRBJ2-3): EAGVVQSPRYKIIEKKQPVAFWCNPISGHNTLYWYLQNLGQGPELLIRYENEEAVDDSQLPKDRFSAERLKGVDSTLKIQPAELGDSAVYLCASSWTGVGATDTQYFGPGTRLTVL.

This clonotype counts as medium-sized. This chain links TRBV6-5 with TRBJ2-1; weak D call: TRBD1 (5 bases). Trimming shortened V by 6 bases and J by 5 bases, and 14 bases separated the two germline ends. Germline-derived CDR1 and CDR2 are MNHEY and SVGAGI. This CDR3 contains 14 residues. CDR3 nucleotides: TGTGCCAGCAGCCCCCGACAGCTACACAATGAGCAGTTCTTC. It yields the protein CASSPRQLHNEQFF.

This clonotype was seen only a few times. The V call is TRBV5-1, the J call TRBJ2-7, with TRBD1 identical over 9 bases. CDR3 length: 15 residues. The germline gives CDR1 SGHRS, CDR2 YFSETQ. V gave up 4 bases and J gave up 3 bases; unmatched junction bases: 8. The DNA for the CDR3 is TGCGCCAGCAGCACACGGACAGGGGCGCTCTACGAGCAGTACTTC. It yields the protein CASSTRTGALYEQYF.

The chain combines TRBV7-2 with TRBJ1-2; D is undetermined. The CDR3 extends over 14 amino acids. Germline values: CDR1 SGHTA, CDR2 FQGNSA. Deletions cut 3 bases from V and 3 bases from J, with 11 bases between. This chain's CDR3 is CASSFQVADYGYTF. The CDR3 nucleotides are TGTGCCAGCAGCTTTCAAGTCGCGGACTATGGCTACACCTTC. The whole variable domain, filled in from reference TRBV7-2 and TRBJ1-2, reads GAGVSQSPSNKVTEKGKDVELRCDPISGHTALYWYRQSLGQGLEFLIYFQGNSAPDKSGLPSDRFSAERTGGSVSTLTIQRTQQEDSAVYLCASSFQVADYGYTFGSGTRLTVV.

This clonotype appeared once. A much larger clone lies one base from this, so it may be a read error. V usage is TRBV6-5 and J usage is TRBJ1-2, with D hard to call. CDR3 length: 16 amino acids. Trimming removed 0 bases at V and 1 base at J, with 12 bases between. In germline, CDR1 is MNHEY, CDR2 SVGAGI. In nucleotides, the CDR3 is TGTGCCAGCAGTTACTCAAGTAGACGAGATAACTATGGCTACACCTTC. Its translation is CASSYSSRRDNYGYTF.

This clonotype is termed medium-sized. V usage is TRBV30 and J usage is TRBJ1-2; D unclear. V was pared by 3 bases and J by 1 base, with 6 bases between. This CDR3 comprises 12 residues. CDR1 is GTSNPN and CDR2 is SVGIG in the germline V gene (reference sequence). The DNA of the CDR3 is TGTGCCTGGAGCACGGGTAACTATGGCTACACCTTC. Protein product: CAWSTGNYGYTF.

This clonotype qualifies as medium-sized. The rearrangement uses TRBV13 and TRBJ2-5, with D unresolved. V gave up 3 bases and J gave up 3 bases, with 11 bases separating them. Germline CDR1 reads PRHDT; CDR2 reads FYEKMQ (reference sequence). This CDR3 has 14 residues. CDR3 in amino acids: CASSFGTGKETQYF. In DNA, the CDR3 is TGTGCCAGCAGCTTCGGAACTGGTAAAGAGACCCAGTACTTC.

The chain has TRBV24-1 and TRBJ2-7; TRBD1 agrees at 9 bases. This CDR3 comprises 12 residues. The germline V gene encodes CDR1 KGHDR and CDR2 SFDVKD. The V gene end was trimmed by 9 bases and the J gene end by 7 bases; junction bases not matched to a gene: 6. CDR3: CATSQGAREQYF. DNA for the CDR3: TGTGCCACCTCACAGGGGGCGAGGGAGCAGTACTTC.

This chain links TRBV6-5 with TRBJ2-6; D is unclear. The CDR3 is made up of 15 amino acids. V was cut by 5 bases and J by 3 bases, with 11 bases left in between. CDR1 is MNHEY, CDR2 SVGAGI, per germline. In DNA, the CDR3 is TGTGCCAGCAGTCCCCCCTCGGGTGGGGCCAACGTCCTGACTTTC. Amino acid sequence: CASSPPSGGANVLTF.

This clonotype was seen only a few times. The chain joins TRBV7-9 to TRBJ2-1; tentative D call: TRBD2 (5 bases). The length of the CDR3 is 13 residues. Trimming removed 5 bases at V and 15 bases at J, with 20 bases between. Germline CDR1 reads SEHNR; CDR2 reads FQNEAQ (reference sequence). This CDR3 is CASSTTEVRVPFF. The CDR3 nucleotides read TGTGCCAGCAGCACTACGGAGGTAAGGGTGCCGTTCTTC.

This clonotype qualifies as medium-sized (0.01 to 0.1%). V gene TRBV18 combines with J gene TRBJ2-2, with 8 bases aligning to TRBD2. The CDR3 totals 17 residues. The trim removed 4 bases at V and 0 bases at J, leaving 7 bases unmatched. Germline V lookup: CDR1 KGHSH, CDR2 LQKENI. CDR3 bases: TGTGCCAGCTCACAAACCGGGACTAGGACGAACACCGGGGAGCTGTTTTTT. Translation gives CASSQTGTRTNTGELFF.

This clonotype was observed a handful of times. The rearrangement uses TRBV12-3 or TRBV12-4 and TRBJ1-2; no reliable D call. The V end was cut by 0 bases, the J end by 4 bases, with 12 bases between. The CDR3 consists of 15 residues. CDR3 DNA: TGTGCCAGCAGTTTAGCCCCCCGGTTGGGCTATGGCTACACCTTC. Protein product: CASSLAPRLGYGYTF.

This clonotype is labeled as medium-sized. This rearrangement joins TRBV5-6 to TRBJ2-7; 14 bases match TRBD2. Germline V gene sequence: CDR1 SGHDT, CDR2 YYEEEE. CDR3 size: 17 residues. With 4 bases clipped from V and 6 bases from J, the junction kept 12 bases outside the gene matches. The CDR3 DNA sequence: TGTGCCAGCAGCCCGGCGGGACTAGCGGGAGCTAAGTCCGAGCAGTACTTC. This gives the protein CASSPAGLAGAKSEQYF.

The V call is TRBV20-1, the J call TRBJ2-4; 10 nucleotides match TRBD2. Looked up from germline, CDR1 is DFQATT and CDR2 is SNEGSKA (reference sequence). The CDR3 length is 16 residues. The V and J ends lost 3 bases and 0 bases, in that order; junction bases with no gene match: 5. DNA for the CDR3: TGCAGTGCTAGTCTAGCGGGGGAACTAGCCAAAAACATTCAGTACTTC. As protein: CSASLAGELAKNIQYF.

This clonotype was detected only a few times. The chain links TRBV4-2 to TRBJ2-1; the match to TRBD1 covers 8 bases. The CDR3 extends over 15 amino acids. CDR1 and CDR2 from the germline V gene are LGHNA and YNFKEQ. Trimming removed 1 base from V and 8 bases from J; junction bases left unmatched: 7. CDR3 loop: CASSQVTGGFDEQFF. CDR3 DNA: TGTGCCAGCAGCCAAGTAACAGGGGGTTTCGATGAGCAGTTCTTC.

Sample share makes this clonotype medium-sized. This sequence joins TRBV6-2 or TRBV6-3 and TRBJ2-7; 10 bases map to TRBD2. Per germline, CDR1 MNHEY and CDR2 SVGEGT. V shed 2 bases and J 6 bases; nucleotides not matched to a gene: 4. The CDR3 totals 14 residues. The CDR3 protein is CASSYQLAGTEQYF. The DNA of the CDR3 is TGTGCCAGCAGTTACCAACTAGCGGGGACCGAGCAGTACTTC.

This sequence joins TRBV28 and TRBJ1-3; weak D call: TRBD1 (5 bases). V was trimmed by 4 bases and J by 0 bases, leaving 7 bases between them. Germline V gives CDR1 MDHEN, CDR2 SYDVKM. CDR3 length: 14 amino acids. The CDR3 sequence: CASSSGTSGNTIYF. The CDR3 DNA follows: TGTGCCAGCAGTTCCGGGACCTCTGGAAACACCATATATTTT. Looking up the rest from reference TRBV28 and TRBJ1-3 gives the full variable domain: DVKVTQSSRYLVKRTGEKVFLECVQDMDHENMFWYRQDPGLGLRLIYFSYDVKMKEKGDIPEGYSVSREKKERFSLILESASTNQTSMYLCASSSGTSGNTIYFGEGSWLTVV.

The CDR3 coding sequence is TGTGCCAGCAGCCCAAAGGGGGTGCCCGCCTACGAGCAGTACTTC. This encodes CASSPKGVPAYEQYF. This rearrangement joins TRBV11-2 to TRBJ2-7; a possible D gene is TRBD1 (6 bases). Trimming removed 5 bases from V and 2 bases from J, with 16 bases in between. Germline CDR1 and CDR2: SGHAT and FQNNGV. The CDR3 has 15 residues.

This clonotype was counted between two and nine times. The J gene is TRBJ2-1, the V gene TRBV10-2; 9 nucleotides match TRBD1. This CDR3 spans 15 amino acids. The junction had 2 bases not matched to a gene; V was cut back by 2 bases and J by 3 bases. Germline assignment: CDR1 WSHSY and CDR2 SAAADI. The CDR3 loop reads CASSENRGLYNEQFF. Written as DNA, the CDR3 is TGCGCCAGCAGTGAGAACAGGGGGCTCTACAATGAGCAGTTCTTC.